This is a list of T cell receptor beta chains from one sample in a study of low-dose radiotherapy and immunotherapy resistance in tumors. TCRdb reprocessed the reads with MiXCR, giving one entry per CDR3 protein. The sample consists of tens of thousands of distinct CDR3 sequences, 9% to 9.5% of them appearing once. The material sequenced was PBMCs, taken before treatment. Source of these receptors: a male donor with prostate cancer. The conserved cysteine and the conserved F or W are not part of the CDR3 here. The order of the fields is J gene, V gene, CDR3 length, CDR3 protein.

>TRBJ2-6|TRBV14|13
ASSAQGSGANVLT
>TRBJ2-1|TRBV6-5|11
ASRRGSYNEQF
>TRBJ2-7|TRBV4-3|13
ASSQAVGSSYEQY
>TRBJ2-5|TRBV6-1|18
ASSELPPGTSGSSQETQY
>TRBJ1-1|TRBV28|13
ASAGTGGFGTEAF
>TRBJ2-3|TRBV12-3/TRBV12-4|14
ASSPMSAISTDTQY
>TRBJ2-7|TRBV4-1|11
ASSQEMDYEQY
>TRBJ2-5|TRBV11-2|12
ASSLGARSETQY
>TRBJ2-2|TRBV9|12
ASSSTGGVGELF
>TRBJ1-2|TRBV18|11
ASSPNRDYGYT
>TRBJ2-7|TRBV14|12
ASSPPGISYEQY
>TRBJ2-7|TRBV6-8|15
ATRLRGILAGPDEQY
>TRBJ2-5|TRBV28|14
ASSLSSGRRAETQY
>TRBJ2-2|TRBV5-1|15
ASSLGGLVANTGELF
>TRBJ1-2|TRBV12-3/TRBV12-4|12
ASRLAGLTYGYT
>TRBJ2-1|TRBV7-3|13
ASSQTSGNYNEQF
>TRBJ1-5|TRBV6-5|12
ASSYGGSNQPQH
>TRBJ2-7|TRBV18|11
ASSPSRVSEQY
>TRBJ2-5|TRBV11-2|14
ASSLGVPKSQETQY
>TRBJ2-7|TRBV12-3/TRBV12-4|11
ASSSGESYEQY
>TRBJ1-2|TRBV6-1|12
ASSETGVQYGYT
>TRBJ2-5|TRBV28|13
ASSLQRLAKETQY
>TRBJ2-3|TRBV7-9|13
ASSPLVVGSDTQY
>TRBJ2-5|TRBV4-3|15
ASSQDLAAGNQETQY
>TRBJ2-1|TRBV11-1|13
ASSGSGSRLNEQF
>TRBJ2-3|TRBV19|13
ASRKGPTYTDTQY
>TRBJ1-1|TRBV2|10
ASSDAGFEAF
>TRBJ2-1|TRBV4-3|15
ASSQQGFGYSYNEQF
>TRBJ2-1|TRBV29-1|8
SVAYNEQF
>TRBJ2-7|TRBV20-1|11
SARASGTGEQY
>TRBJ1-3|TRBV28|9
SSGVGNTIY
>TRBJ1-5|TRBV6-5|13
ASTSGQGINQPQH
>TRBJ2-1|TRBV27|14
ASSLSSQGAHNEQF
>TRBJ2-5|TRBV3-1|16
ASSQADYPGQTQETQY
>TRBJ2-1|TRBV6-5|12
ASTQGLAGNEQF
>TRBJ2-1|TRBV2|15
ASSANWAQSSYNEQF
>TRBJ2-3|TRBV12-3/TRBV12-4|10
ASSLPVDTQY
>TRBJ2-4|TRBV7-2|11
ASSLPLENIQY
>TRBJ2-2|TRBV28|14
ASSPGGGQDAGELF
>TRBJ1-1|TRBV5-4|11
ASSKDAGTEAF
>TRBJ2-5|TRBV28|13
ASRLDPASGGTQY
>TRBJ2-1|TRBV5-1|14
ASSLDYGLAGGGQF
>TRBJ2-2|TRBV5-1|14
ASSLLAGGNTGELF
>TRBJ2-1|TRBV7-3|11
ASSSYFNNEQF
>TRBJ2-2|TRBV2|12
ASRGGADTGELF
>TRBJ1-4|TRBV4-2|10
ASSQEGVELF
>TRBJ2-1|TRBV10-3|13
AISESGGSFNEQF
>TRBJ1-6|TRBV20-1|11
SARQGVNSPLH
>TRBJ1-5|TRBV6-5|13
ASRRTENSNQPQH
>TRBJ2-5|TRBV3-1|12
ASSQDPAPAAQY
>TRBJ1-1|TRBV6-1|13
ASSEVVGRGDEAF
>TRBJ1-4|TRBV29-1|12
SVTSGTGNEKLF
>TRBJ2-2|TRBV28|15
ASSPMRTSGRTGELF
>TRBJ2-2|TRBV28|15
ASTLSPGLGRSGELF
>TRBJ2-7|TRBV6-2/TRBV6-3|11
ASDLLQVCEQY
>TRBJ2-7|TRBV7-2|12
ASSLGQISSEQY
>TRBJ1-1|TRBV28|10
ASTLSSTEAF
>TRBJ2-3|TRBV27|12
ASSWDHKADTQY
>TRBJ2-1|TRBV9|14
ASSPPGTDTYNEQF
>TRBJ2-2|TRBV14|13
ASSEGLAGVGELF